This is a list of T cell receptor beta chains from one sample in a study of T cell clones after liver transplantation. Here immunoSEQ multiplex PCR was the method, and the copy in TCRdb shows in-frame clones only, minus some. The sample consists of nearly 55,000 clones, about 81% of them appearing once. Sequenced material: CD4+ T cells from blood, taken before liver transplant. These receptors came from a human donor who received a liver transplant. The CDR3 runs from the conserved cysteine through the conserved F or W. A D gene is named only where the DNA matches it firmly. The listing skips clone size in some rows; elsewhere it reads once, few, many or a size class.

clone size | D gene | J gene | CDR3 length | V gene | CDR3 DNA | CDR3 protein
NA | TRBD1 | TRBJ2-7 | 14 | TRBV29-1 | TGCAGCGTTGAGAACCGGGACAGGCCCTACGAGCAGTACTTC | CSVENRDRPYEQYF
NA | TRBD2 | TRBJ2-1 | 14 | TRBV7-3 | TGTGCCAGCAGTGAGAGCGGGGCCGCCAATGAGCAGTTCTTC | CASSESGAANEQFF
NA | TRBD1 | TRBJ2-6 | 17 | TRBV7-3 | TGTGCCAGCAGCTTGCCCGGGACAGGGGCTGGGGCCAACGTCCTGACTTTC | CASSLPGTGAGANVLTF
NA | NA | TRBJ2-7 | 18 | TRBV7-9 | TGTGCCAGCAGCCCCTCCGGGACAAACCCCAACAAATCCTACGAGCAGTACTTC | CASSPSGTNPNKSYEQYF
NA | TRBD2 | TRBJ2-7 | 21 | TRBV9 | TGTGCCAGCAGCGTAGGAGTGGGATCAGGGACTAGCGGGAGGATTGACTACGAGCAGTACTTC | CASSVGVGSGTSGRIDYEQYF
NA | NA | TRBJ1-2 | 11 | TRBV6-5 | TGTGCCAGCAGTTACTCTCGCGGCTACACCTTC | CASSYSRGYTF
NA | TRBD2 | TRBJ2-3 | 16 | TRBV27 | TGTGCCAGCAGTTTATCTGCGGGAGGAGGTACAGATACGCAGTATTTT | CASSLSAGGGTDTQYF
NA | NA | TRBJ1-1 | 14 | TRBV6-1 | TGTGCCAGCACCGGATTAGACAGGTACACTGAAGCTTTCTTT | CASTGLDRYTEAFF
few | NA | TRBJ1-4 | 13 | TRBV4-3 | TGCGCCAGCAGCCAGGAGGAGAAGGAAAAACTGTTTTTT | CASSQEEKEKLFF
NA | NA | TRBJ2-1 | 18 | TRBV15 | TGTGCCACCAGCAGAGATCTTGGGGGGACAATCTCCTACAATGAGCAGTTCTTC | CATSRDLGGTISYNEQFF
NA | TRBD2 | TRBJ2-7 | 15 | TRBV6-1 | TGTGCCAGCAGAAATAGCGGGGGGTGGTCCTACGAGCAGTACTTC | CASRNSGGWSYEQYF
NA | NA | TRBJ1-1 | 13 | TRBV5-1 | TGCGCCAGCAGGACAGAAATGAACACTGAAGCTTTCTTT | CASRTEMNTEAFF
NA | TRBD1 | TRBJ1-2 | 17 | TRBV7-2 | TGTGCCAGCAGCCGTACCGCGATTAACCAGGACAGGGCGGGCTACACCTTC | CASSRTAINQDRAGYTF
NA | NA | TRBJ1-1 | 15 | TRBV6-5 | TGTGCCAGCAGGAGTTCGGCGAGGGGGGACACTGAAGCTTTCTTT | CASRSSARGDTEAFF
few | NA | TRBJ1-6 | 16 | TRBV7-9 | TGTGCCAGCAGCATCCTCAAGGGAATATTGAATTCACCCCTCCACTTT | CASSILKGILNSPLHF
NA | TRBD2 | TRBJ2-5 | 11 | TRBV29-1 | TGCAGCGTTGAAGATGGGGGGGCCCAGTACTTC | CSVEDGGAQYF
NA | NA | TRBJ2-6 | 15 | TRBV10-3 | TGTGCCATCAGGAGCGACAGCTCTGGGGCCAACGTCCTGACTTTC | CAIRSDSSGANVLTF
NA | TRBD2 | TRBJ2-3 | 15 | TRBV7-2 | TGTGCCAGCAGCTCGGGACTAGCGGGTTTAGATACGCAGTATTTT | CASSSGLAGLDTQYF